The T cell receptor beta chain under discussion was sequenced for a study of T cell repertoires in ileal Crohn's disease. Sequencing used immunoSEQ multiplex PCR; TCRdb keeps in-frame clones, though not all of them. This table has 4,800 or so clones, roughly 81% appearing once. J lost 8 bases, V lost 2 bases, and 7 bases had no gene match. Germline lookup yields CDR1 MNHNY and CDR2 SVGAGI (reference sequence). The CDR3 sequence is 15 residues long. The clonotype was recovered from an adult with Crohn's disease. Sequencing input: ileal tissue. This chain links TRBV6-6 with TRBJ1-2, with 11 bases fitting TRBD1. The CDR3 DNA is TGTGCCAGCAGTTACGGGGGACAGGGGGTTTCGGGCTACACCTTC. Encoded protein: CASSYGGQGVSGYTF.